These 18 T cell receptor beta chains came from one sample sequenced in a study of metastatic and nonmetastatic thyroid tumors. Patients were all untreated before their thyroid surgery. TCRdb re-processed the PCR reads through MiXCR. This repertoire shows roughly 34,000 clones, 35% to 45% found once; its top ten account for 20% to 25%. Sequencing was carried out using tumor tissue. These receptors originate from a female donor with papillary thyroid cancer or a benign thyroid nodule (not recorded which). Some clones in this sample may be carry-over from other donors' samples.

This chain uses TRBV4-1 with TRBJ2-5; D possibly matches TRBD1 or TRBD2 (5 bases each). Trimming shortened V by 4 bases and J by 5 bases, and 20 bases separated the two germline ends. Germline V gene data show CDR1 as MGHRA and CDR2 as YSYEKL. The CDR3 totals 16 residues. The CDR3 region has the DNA TGCGCCAGCAGCCCAGCCCGGGACGGTCTCTCTGAGACCCAGTACTTC. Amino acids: CASSPARDGLSETQYF.

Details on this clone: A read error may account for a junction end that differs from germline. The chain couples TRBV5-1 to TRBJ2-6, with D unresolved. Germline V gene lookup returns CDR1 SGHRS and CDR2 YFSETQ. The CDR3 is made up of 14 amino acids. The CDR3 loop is CASSRKSAANVLTF. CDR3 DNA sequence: TGCGCCAGCAGCCGTAAGTCTGCGGCCAACGTCCTGACTTTC.

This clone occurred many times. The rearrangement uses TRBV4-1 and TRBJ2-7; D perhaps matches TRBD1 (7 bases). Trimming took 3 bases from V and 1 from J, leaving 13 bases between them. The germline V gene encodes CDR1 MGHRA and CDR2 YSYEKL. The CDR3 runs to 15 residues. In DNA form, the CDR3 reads TGCGCCAGCAGCCATAAGACAGGGACTTCCTACGAGCAGTACTTC. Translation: CASSHKTGTSYEQYF.

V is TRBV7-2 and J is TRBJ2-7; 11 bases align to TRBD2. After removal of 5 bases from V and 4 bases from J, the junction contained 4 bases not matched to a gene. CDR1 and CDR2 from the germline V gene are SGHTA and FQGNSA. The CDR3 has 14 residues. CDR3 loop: CASSLLAGEYEQYF. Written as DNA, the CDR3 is TGTGCCAGCAGCCTACTAGCGGGAGAGTACGAGCAGTACTTC.

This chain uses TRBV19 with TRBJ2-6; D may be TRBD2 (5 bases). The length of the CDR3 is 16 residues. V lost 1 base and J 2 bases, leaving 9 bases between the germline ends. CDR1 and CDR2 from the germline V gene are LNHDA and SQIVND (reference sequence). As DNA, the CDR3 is TGTGCCAGTAGTATAGTTTTCGGGGCTGGGGCCAACGTCCTGACTTTC. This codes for CASSIVFGAGANVLTF.

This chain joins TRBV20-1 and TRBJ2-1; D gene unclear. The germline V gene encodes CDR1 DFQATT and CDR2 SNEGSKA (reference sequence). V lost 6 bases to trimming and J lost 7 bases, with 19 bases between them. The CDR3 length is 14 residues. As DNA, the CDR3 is TGCAGTGCGAACCGTCTAGACTCTACGAATGAGCAGTTCTTC. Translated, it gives CSANRLDSTNEQFF.

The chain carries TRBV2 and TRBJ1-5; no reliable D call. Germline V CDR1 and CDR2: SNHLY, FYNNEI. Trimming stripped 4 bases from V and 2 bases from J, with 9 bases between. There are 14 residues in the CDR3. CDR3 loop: CASSVGQGNQPQHF. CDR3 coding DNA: TGTGCCAGCAGTGTAGGGCAGGGCAATCAGCCCCAGCATTTT.

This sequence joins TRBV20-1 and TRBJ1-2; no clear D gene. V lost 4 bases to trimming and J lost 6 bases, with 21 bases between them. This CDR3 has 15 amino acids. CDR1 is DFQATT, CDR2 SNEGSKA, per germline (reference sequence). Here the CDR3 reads CSATRSSRAGNGYTF. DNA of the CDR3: TGCAGTGCTACTAGGTCTTCCCGGGCGGGGAATGGCTACACCTTC.

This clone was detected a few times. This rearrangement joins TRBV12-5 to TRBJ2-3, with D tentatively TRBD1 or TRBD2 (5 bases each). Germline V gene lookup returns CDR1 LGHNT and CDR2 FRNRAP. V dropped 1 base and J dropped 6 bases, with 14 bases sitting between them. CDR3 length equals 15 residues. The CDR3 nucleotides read TGTGCTAGTGGTTTGGGGGGGACGGCGCTGGATACGCAGTATTTT. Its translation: CASGLGGTALDTQYF.

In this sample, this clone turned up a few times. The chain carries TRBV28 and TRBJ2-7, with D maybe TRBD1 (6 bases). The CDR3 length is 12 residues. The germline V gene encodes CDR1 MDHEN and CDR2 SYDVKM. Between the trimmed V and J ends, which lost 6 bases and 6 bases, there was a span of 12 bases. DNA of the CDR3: TGTGCCAGCAGGAGTGGGACACTCGAGCAGTACTTC. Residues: CASRSGTLEQYF.

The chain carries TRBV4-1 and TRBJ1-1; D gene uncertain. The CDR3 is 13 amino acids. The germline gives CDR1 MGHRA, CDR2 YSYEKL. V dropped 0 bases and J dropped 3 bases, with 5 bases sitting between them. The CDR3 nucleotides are TGCGCCAGCAGCCAAGAGGAGGACACTGAAGCTTTCTTT. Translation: CASSQEEDTEAFF.

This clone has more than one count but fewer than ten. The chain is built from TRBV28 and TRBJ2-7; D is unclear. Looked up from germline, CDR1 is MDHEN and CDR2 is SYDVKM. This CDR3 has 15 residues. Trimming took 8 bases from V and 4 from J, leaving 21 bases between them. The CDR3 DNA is TGTGCCAGCGGTGTCGGGTTGTTAGGAAGGTACGAGCAGTACTTC. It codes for CASGVGLLGRYEQYF.

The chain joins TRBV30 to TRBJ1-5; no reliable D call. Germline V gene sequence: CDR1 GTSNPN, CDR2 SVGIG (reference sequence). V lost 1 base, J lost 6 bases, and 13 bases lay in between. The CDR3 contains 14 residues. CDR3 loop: CAWSGVLGSQPQHF. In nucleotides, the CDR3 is TGTGCCTGGAGTGGGGTCTTGGGGTCTCAGCCCCAGCATTTT.

The CDR3 sequence: CSASHYPSYEQYF. The CDR3 bases are TGCAGTGCCAGCCACTACCCGTCCTACGAGCAGTACTTC. J is TRBJ2-7 and V is TRBV20-1; D call uncertain. Trimming took 6 bases from V and 1 from J, leaving 13 bases between them. Germline V gene sequence: CDR1 DFQATT, CDR2 SNEGSKA (reference sequence). The CDR3 extends over 13 amino acids.

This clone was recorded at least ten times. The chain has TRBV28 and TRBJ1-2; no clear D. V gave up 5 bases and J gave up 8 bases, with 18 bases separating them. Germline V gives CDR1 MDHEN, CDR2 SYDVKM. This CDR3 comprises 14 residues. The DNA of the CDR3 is TGTGCCAGCAGTATACTACCGGGAACCAAAGGCTACACCTTC. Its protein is CASSILPGTKGYTF.

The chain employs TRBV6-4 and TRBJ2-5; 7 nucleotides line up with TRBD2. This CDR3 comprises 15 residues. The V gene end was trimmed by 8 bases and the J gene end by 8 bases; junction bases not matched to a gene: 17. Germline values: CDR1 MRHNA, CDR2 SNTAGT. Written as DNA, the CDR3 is TGTGCCAGCTGCCGGCTAGCGTGGGGGGGGGATACCCAGTACTTC. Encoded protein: CASCRLAWGGDTQYF.

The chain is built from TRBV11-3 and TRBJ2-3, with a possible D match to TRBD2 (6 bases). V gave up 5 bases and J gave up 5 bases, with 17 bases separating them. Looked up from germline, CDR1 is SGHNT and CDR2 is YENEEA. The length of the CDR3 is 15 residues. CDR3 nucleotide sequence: TGTGCCAGCAGCCTAGGACTGGGAGGAGTAGATACGCAGTATTTT. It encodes CASSLGLGGVDTQYF.

DNA of the CDR3: TGTGCCAGCTCACAGGGGGGAAGGGACACTGAAGCTTTCTTT. Amino acids: CASSQGGRDTEAFF. V gene TRBV3-1 combines with J gene TRBJ1-1, with TRBD1 matching over 8 bases. Germline V gene data show CDR1 as LGHDT and CDR2 as YNNKEL (reference sequence). This CDR3 is 14 amino acids long. Trimming took 8 bases from V and 3 from J; bases not matched to a gene: 8.